Following are 25 T cell receptor beta chains from one sample sequenced in a study of T cell repertoires in cytomegalovirus infection. TCRdb analysed the reads with MiXCR anew, one entry per CDR3 protein. Altogether around 230,000 distinct CDR3 sequences are present, around 6.2% being singletons, with the ten largest covering about 6%. What was sequenced was PBMCs. These receptors all stem from a human donor in good health (CMV status not recorded). Some clones in this sample may be carry-over from other donors' samples.

This clonotype showed up many times. The chain employs TRBV12-3 or TRBV12-4 and TRBJ1-1, with 7 bases that match TRBD1. With V trimmed by 1 base and J by 4 bases, 6 bases remained unmatched. The CDR3 spans 15 residues. CDR3 region: CASSLGQGQPTEAFF. The CDR3 coding sequence is TGTGCCAGCAGTTTAGGACAGGGACAGCCCACTGAAGCTTTCTTT.

The chain recombines TRBV7-3 with TRBJ2-3; D is possibly TRBD1 or TRBD2 (5 bases each). Trimming shortened V by 1 base and J by 9 bases, and 17 bases separated the two germline ends. Germline CDR1 and CDR2: SGHTA and FQGTGA. This CDR3 comprises 15 residues. The CDR3 DNA follows: TGTGCCAGCAGCTTAAATCCCTCCGGGGCATGGACGCAGTATTTT. Encoded protein: CASSLNPSGAWTQYF.

This clonotype was counted at least ten times. The J gene is TRBJ1-2, the V gene TRBV29-1, with D hard to call. The V end lost 1 base, the J end lost 5 bases, and 5 bases lay between the germline ends. The CDR3 extends over 11 amino acids. CDR1 and CDR2 (germline): SQVTM, ANQGSEA. In DNA form, the CDR3 reads TGCAGCGTTGAAGCTGTTTATGGCTACACCTTC. This gives the protein CSVEAVYGYTF.

The chain uses TRBV19 and TRBJ1-3; the D gene is possibly TRBD1 (5 bases). Trimming shortened V by 9 bases and J by 0 bases, and 12 bases separated the two germline ends. CDR3 size: 14 residues. Germline V gene data show CDR1 as LNHDA and CDR2 as SQIVND (reference sequence). Here the CDR3 reads CASRDDLSGNTIYF. The CDR3 DNA is TGTGCCAGCCGGGACGACCTCTCTGGAAACACCATATATTTT.

At least ten counts were recorded for this clonotype. The V call is TRBV5-1, the J call TRBJ1-1; D might be TRBD1 (6 bases). Per germline, CDR1 SGHRS and CDR2 YFSETQ. V lost 4 bases and J 8 bases, leaving 9 bases between the germline ends. The CDR3 runs 11 residues. For the CDR3, the DNA is TGCGCCAGCAGCATCGGACAGGAAGCTTTCTTT. Protein: CASSIGQEAFF.

This clonotype was detected ten times or more. CDR3 loop: CASSLVAGQGETQYF. The CDR3 DNA sequence: TGTGCCAGCAGCTTAGTGGCAGGGCAGGGAGAGACCCAGTACTTC. V and J are TRBV7-2 and TRBJ2-5; TRBD1 might be the D (5 bases). The CDR3 loop spans 15 amino acids. The V end lost 1 base, the J end lost 4 bases, and 13 bases lay between the germline ends. In germline, CDR1 is SGHTA, CDR2 FQGNSA.

This clonotype was picked up a small number of times. The chain links TRBV15 to TRBJ1-2; 8 bases line up with TRBD1. After removal of 0 bases from V and 5 bases from J, the junction contained 11 bases not matched to a gene. The CDR3 runs 17 residues. CDR1 LNHNV and CDR2 YYDKDF come from the germline V gene (reference sequence). As DNA, the CDR3 is TGTGCCACCAGCAGAGATGTGGGAACAGGGGGGTCGTATGGCTACACCTTC. This codes for CATSRDVGTGGSYGYTF.

This clonotype was observed many times. The chain combines TRBV14 with TRBJ2-1; TRBD1 matches at 9 bases. CDR1 SGHDN and CDR2 FVKESK come from the germline V gene. The CDR3 length is 15 residues. V gave up 3 bases and J gave up 4 bases; unmatched junction bases: 4. This chain's CDR3 is CASSQLGTGYNEQFF. The CDR3 bases are TGTGCCAGCAGCCAGCTGGGGACAGGGTACAATGAGCAGTTCTTC. Full variable domain (outside the CDR3, taken from reference TRBV14 and TRBJ2-1): EAGVTQFPSHSVIEKGQTVTLRCDPISGHDNLYWYRRVMGKEIKFLLHFVKESKQDESGMPNNRFLAERTGGTYSTLKVQPAELEDSGVYFCASSQLGTGYNEQFFGPGTRLTVL.

This clonotype was counted once. The chain has TRBV28 and TRBJ1-2; D may be TRBD1 (5 bases). The CDR3 runs to 14 residues. Germline assignment: CDR1 MDHEN and CDR2 SYDVKM. V was cut by 5 bases and J by 11 bases, with 21 bases left in between. The CDR3 sequence: CASSLEGTGYAYTF. In DNA, the CDR3 is TGTGCCAGCAGTCTAGAAGGGACGGGCTATGCATACACCTTC.

This clonotype has at least ten counts. The CDR3 region is CATVTRAGGGYTF. CDR3 in DNA: TGTGCCACCGTAACCAGGGCGGGAGGTGGCTACACCTTC. The gene calls are TRBV7-9 and TRBJ1-2, with a tentative D call TRBD1 (5 bases). Trimming took off 10 bases at V and 7 bases at J, with 19 bases between the two ends. The CDR3 loop spans 13 amino acids. Germline V CDR1 and CDR2: SEHNR, FQNEAQ (reference sequence).

There are many counts of this clonotype. V is TRBV7-9 and J is TRBJ2-7, with TRBD1 matching over 7 bases. There are 13 residues in the CDR3. J lost 0 bases, V lost 4 bases, and 0 bases had no gene match. Germline CDR1 and CDR2: SEHNR and FQNEAQ (reference sequence). The chain's CDR3 is CASSWDSSYEQYF. The CDR3 bases are TGTGCCAGCAGCTGGGACAGCTCCTACGAGCAGTACTTC.

This clonotype showed up many times. This rearrangement joins TRBV11-2 to TRBJ2-7, with 9 bases matching TRBD1. Per the germline V gene, CDR1 is SGHAT and CDR2 is FQNNGV. Trimming took 5 bases from V and 5 from J; bases not matched to a gene: 7. The CDR3 totals 14 residues. CDR3 DNA sequence: TGTGCCAGCAGCCGAGACAGGGGGGCAGACGAGCAGTACTTC. Translated: CASSRDRGADEQYF.

This clonotype was picked up many times. The chain is built from TRBV7-3 and TRBJ1-2, with 12 bases fitting TRBD1. CDR1 and CDR2 (germline): SGHTA, FQGTGA. There are 22 residues in the CDR3. After removal of 0 bases from V and 7 bases from J, the junction contained 24 bases not matched to a gene. The CDR3 loop reads CASSLTHSSLSSNGTGGCGYTF. The DNA of the CDR3 is TGTGCCAGCAGCTTAACGCATTCCTCTTTGTCCAGCAACGGGACAGGGGGCTGTGGCTACACCTTC. Drawing the rest from reference TRBV7-3 and TRBJ1-2, the complete variable domain is GAGVSQTPSNKVTEKGKYVELRCDPISGHTALYWYRQSLGQGPEFLIYFQGTGAADDSGLPNDRFFAVRPEGSVSTLKIQRTERGDSAVYLCASSLTHSSLSSNGTGGCGYTFGSGTRLTVV.

This clonotype has ten or more counts. The CDR3 nucleotides are TGTGCCAGCAGCTCAGACAGGGAAGTTGAGACCCAGTACTTC. Amino acids: CASSSDREVETQYF. The chain joins TRBV7-2 to TRBJ2-5; 7 bases are a match to TRBD1. In germline, CDR1 is SGHTA, CDR2 FQGNSA. Trimming took 4 bases from V and 5 from J; bases not matched to a gene: 7. The CDR3 totals 14 residues.

As for this clonotype: A much larger clone differs from this one at a single base, so this may be a read error. V gene TRBV7-6 combines with J gene TRBJ2-2, with TRBD1 identical over 7 bases. Germline CDR1 SGHVS, CDR2 FNYEAQ. This CDR3 is 14 amino acids long. V gave up 7 bases and J gave up 4 bases; unmatched junction bases: 6. The CDR3 coding sequence is TGTGCCAGCATCCCAGAGGGGGCCACCGGGGAGCTGTTTTTT. Protein sequence: CASIPEGATGELFF.

This clonotype appeared many times. The gene calls are TRBV29-1 and TRBJ1-4; D gene uncertain. The CDR3 runs 15 residues. Trimming stripped 5 bases from V and 8 bases from J, with 21 bases between. CDR1 SQVTM and CDR2 ANQGSEA come from the germline V gene. This chain's CDR3 is CSVSDEANLGEKLFF. CDR3 nucleotide sequence: TGCAGCGTTTCCGATGAGGCTAACCTGGGAGAAAAACTGTTTTTT.

About this clonotype: This clone may be a read error of a much larger clone one base away. The chain employs TRBV7-6 and TRBJ2-7; 9 positions match TRBD1. This CDR3 comprises 17 residues. Unmatched junction bases numbered 11, after V lost 3 bases and J lost 2 bases. Germline values: CDR1 SGHVS, CDR2 FNYEAQ. The CDR3 is CASSFPKQGAGAYEQYF. The DNA of the CDR3 is TGTGCCAGCAGCTTCCCTAAACAGGGGGCTGGTGCCTACGAGCAGTACTTC.

A few counts support this clonotype. This chain links TRBV13 with TRBJ2-1, with 8 positions matching TRBD1. Germline lookup yields CDR1 PRHDT and CDR2 FYEKMQ (reference sequence). Trimming cost V 8 bases and J 3 bases; bases outside gene matches: 6. The CDR3 loop spans 14 amino acids. The CDR3 is CASGDRLDYNEQFF. CDR3 DNA: TGTGCCAGCGGGGACAGGTTAGACTACAATGAGCAGTTCTTC.

With respect to this clonotype: This sequence may be a read error, since a much larger clone differs from it by one base. The CDR3 DNA sequence: TGTGCCAGCAGCCCACATGGGAACTATGACTACACCTTC. Translation: CASSPHGNYDYTF. The chain combines TRBV14 with TRBJ1-2; D is unresolved. Germline CDR1 reads SGHDN; CDR2 reads FVKESK. The CDR3 is 13 amino acids.

This sequence joins TRBV30 and TRBJ1-2, with unresolved D. The germline gives CDR1 GTSNPN, CDR2 SVGIG (reference sequence). Trimming shortened V by 2 bases and J by 3 bases, and 10 bases separated the two germline ends. CDR3 length equals 13 residues. The CDR3 spells CAWSPQLDYGYTF. As DNA, the CDR3 is TGTGCCTGGAGTCCGCAACTCGACTATGGCTACACCTTC.

This clonotype was observed at least ten times. The chain carries TRBV15 and TRBJ2-1; D unclear. Trimming cost V 1 base and J 10 bases, with 8 bases left between them. The CDR3 runs 12 residues. Germline CDR1 LNHNV, CDR2 YYDKDF (reference sequence). The CDR3 coding sequence is TGTGCCACCAGCAGAGGTCGACCGGAGCAGTTCTTC. This codes for CATSRGRPEQFF.

This clonotype was picked up many times. The chain carries TRBV5-5 and TRBJ2-7; D might be TRBD1 or TRBD2, each matching 7 bases. Germline values: CDR1 SGHKS, CDR2 YYEKEE (reference sequence). The CDR3 is 16 amino acids. V gave up 0 bases and J gave up 5 bases, with 18 bases separating them. The CDR3 DNA is TGTGCCAGCAGCTTGGTTCTGGTTTCAGGGGGGGACGAGCAGTACTTC. Its protein is CASSLVLVSGGDEQYF.

This clonotype was counted at least ten times. The chain combines TRBV29-1 with TRBJ1-2; D is unresolved. The CDR3 totals 11 residues. The germline gives CDR1 SQVTM, CDR2 ANQGSEA. The V end lost 6 bases, the J end lost 7 bases, and 12 bases lay between the germline ends. This CDR3 reads CSVLPRGGYTF. The CDR3 nucleotides are TGCAGCGTCCTCCCTCGGGGTGGCTACACCTTC.

This clonotype showed up many times. V usage is TRBV7-6 and J usage is TRBJ2-3; perhaps D is TRBD1 or TRBD2 (6 bases each). CDR1 and CDR2 from the germline V gene are SGHVS and FNYEAQ. With 0 bases removed from V and 1 base from J, the gap between germline ends came to 20 bases. The CDR3 runs 19 residues. CDR3 bases: TGTGCCAGCAGCTTAGCGTCTCGGGGGCGCCTTGTTGGCACAGATACGCAGTATTTT. Its protein product is CASSLASRGRLVGTDTQYF.

The J gene is TRBJ2-3, the V gene TRBV20-1; D unclear. Trimming took off 3 bases at V and 3 bases at J, with 13 bases between the two ends. The CDR3 consists of 14 residues. CDR1 and CDR2 from the germline V gene are DFQATT and SNEGSKA (reference sequence). In nucleotides, the CDR3 is TGCAGTGCTAGTCGGGTAGCTCAAACAGATACGCAGTATTTT. Translated, it gives CSASRVAQTDTQYF.